The T cell receptor (beta chain) under discussion was sequenced for a study of blood T cell repertoires in COVID-19. Study in general: Whether acute or convalescent, the COVID-19 samples came from the United States, Italy and Spain. Nucleic acid was either cDNA or gDNA, and it came from T cells, B-cell-depleted T cells, or PBMCs.

Source study methods: Reference gene primer amplification gave nucleated cell count estimates. Measured with immunoSEQ multiplex PCR; TCRdb has only the in-frame clones, and not every one. V and J calls and clone size come straight from that table; D and trimming were deduced from the DNA. The sample lists approximately 41,000 clones; around 81% were seen once. The CDR3 loop spans 15 amino acids. Trimming shortened V by 3 bases and J by 11 bases, and 19 bases separated the two germline ends. Per germline, CDR1 MDHEN and CDR2 SYDVKM. The chain employs TRBV28 and TRBJ1-4; D gene uncertain. The sequence derives from a man aged 40-49 years with active or convalescent COVID-19. The sequenced sample was peripheral blood. The CDR3 reads CASSFPGGGVTKLFF. The CDR3 nucleotides are TGTGCCAGCAGTTTCCCTGGCGGCGGTGTTACGAAACTGTTTTTT.